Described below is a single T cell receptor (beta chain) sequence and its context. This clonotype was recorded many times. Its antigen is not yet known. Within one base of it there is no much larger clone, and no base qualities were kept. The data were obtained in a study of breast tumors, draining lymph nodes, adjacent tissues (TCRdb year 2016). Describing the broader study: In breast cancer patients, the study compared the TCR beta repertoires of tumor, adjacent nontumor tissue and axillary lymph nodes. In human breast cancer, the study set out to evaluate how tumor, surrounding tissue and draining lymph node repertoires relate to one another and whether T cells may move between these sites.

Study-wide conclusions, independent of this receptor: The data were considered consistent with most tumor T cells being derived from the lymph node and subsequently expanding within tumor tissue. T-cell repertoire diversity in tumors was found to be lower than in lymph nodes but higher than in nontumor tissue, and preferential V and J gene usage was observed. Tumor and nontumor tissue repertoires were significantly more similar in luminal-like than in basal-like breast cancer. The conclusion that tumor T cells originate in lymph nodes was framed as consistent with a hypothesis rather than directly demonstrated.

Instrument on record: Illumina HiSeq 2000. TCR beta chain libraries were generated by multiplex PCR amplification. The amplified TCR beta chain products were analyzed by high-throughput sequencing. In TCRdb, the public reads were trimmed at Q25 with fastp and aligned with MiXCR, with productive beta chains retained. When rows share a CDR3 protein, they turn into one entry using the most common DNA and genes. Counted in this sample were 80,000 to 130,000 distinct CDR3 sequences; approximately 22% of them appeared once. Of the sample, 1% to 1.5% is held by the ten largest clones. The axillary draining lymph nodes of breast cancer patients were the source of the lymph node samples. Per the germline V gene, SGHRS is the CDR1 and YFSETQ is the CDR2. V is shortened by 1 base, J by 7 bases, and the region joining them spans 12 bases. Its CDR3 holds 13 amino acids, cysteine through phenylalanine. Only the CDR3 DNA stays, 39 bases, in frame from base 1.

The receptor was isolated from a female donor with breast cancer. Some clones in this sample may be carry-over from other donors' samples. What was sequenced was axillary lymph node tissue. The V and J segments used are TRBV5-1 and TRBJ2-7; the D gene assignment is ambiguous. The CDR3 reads CASSLHPLNEQYF. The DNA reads TGCGCCAGCAGCTTGCACCCTTTGAATGAGCAGTACTTC.